This TCR beta chain appears in the sequencing data of a study of blood T cell repertoires in COVID-19. On the study more broadly: The United States, Italy and Spain supplied acute and convalescent COVID-19 samples. PBMCs, B-cell-depleted T cells, or T cells were the source of the cDNA or gDNA that made up the material.

Here immunoSEQ multiplex PCR was the method, and the copy in TCRdb shows in-frame clones only, minus some. The top ten hold just under 0.8% of the sample, which has some 250,000 clones, 70% to 90% seen once. This clonotype originated in a woman aged 25 to 45 with acute or convalescent COVID-19. Input material: peripheral blood.

In DNA, the CDR3 is TGTGCCAGCAGCTTATACGGGGGGACCCGCCCGAACACCGGGGAGCTGTTTTTT. Protein: CASSLYGGTRPNTGELFF. V and J are TRBV11-3 and TRBJ2-2; 7 nucleotides agree with TRBD2. CDR1 is SGHNT and CDR2 is YENEEA in the germline V gene. V was pared by 2 bases and J by 0 bases, with 9 bases of the junction left unmatched. This CDR3 comprises 18 residues.